One sample yielded the 3 T cell receptor beta chains listed below, sequenced in a study of cytomegalovirus exposure and HLA in healthy donors. Assay used: immunoSEQ multiplex PCR; TCRdb lists only in-frame clones, some missing. The table shows about 140,000 clones, with roughly 86% occurring only once. Sequenced input: PBMCs. The receptors stem from a man aged 18 to 29 in good health and CMV-seropositive.

J is TRBJ1-3 and V is TRBV30, with a tentative D call TRBD1 (5 bases). The CDR3 has 15 residues. V gave up 4 bases and J gave up 2 bases, with 15 bases separating them. Germline-derived CDR1 and CDR2 are GTSNPN and SVGIG (reference sequence). The CDR3 spells CAWIGKGIAGNTIYF. In DNA, the CDR3 is TGTGCCTGGATAGGGAAGGGGATCGCTGGAAACACCATATATTTT.

On this clone itself: The sample holds other DNA sequences that translate to the same CDR3. The V call is TRBV9, the J call TRBJ1-1; D gene unclear. Trimming shortened V by 0 bases and J by 1 base, and 7 bases separated the two germline ends. Germline V CDR1 and CDR2: SGDLS, YYNGEE. CDR3 length: 14 residues. The CDR3: CASSVGGRNTEAFF. CDR3 in DNA: TGTGCCAGCAGCGTAGGAGGAAGGAACACTGAAGCTTTCTTT.

This chain joins TRBV7-2 and TRBJ2-5; D is unclear. The CDR3 is 13 amino acids. With 3 bases removed from V and 2 bases from J, the gap between germline ends came to 7 bases. Germline assignment: CDR1 SGHTA and CDR2 FQGNSA. DNA for the CDR3: TGTGCCAGCAGCTTCCCGCTACAAGAGACCCAGTACTTC. Translated, it gives CASSFPLQETQYF.